This TCR beta chain was captured by sequencing in a study of response to subunit inactivated influenza vaccine (dated by TCRdb to the late 2010s). For context, the study as a whole: Deep quantitative profiling of the T cell receptor repertoire was used in the study to follow responses to a trivalent subunit inactivated influenza vaccine. Study-level results and caveats: The authors proposed that each seasonal influenza vaccination may bring in only a limited number of new T cells.

As regards this clonotype: The antigen it binds to is not known. Within one base of it there is no much larger clone, and no base qualities were kept.

Receptor libraries were prepared by RT-PCR. The sequencer listed for this sample is Illumina HiSeq 2500. TCRdb reran the public reads through fastp at Q25 and MiXCR, keeping productive beta chains. Identical CDR3 protein sequences are pooled into one entry, listed with their most common genes and DNA. The table for this sample lists approximately 700,000 distinct CDR3 sequences; more than 15% of them were counted only once. The ten top clones hold 11% of the sample. Reading from cysteine to phenylalanine, the CDR3 counts 16 amino acids. Left in the record is the CDR3 DNA by itself, 48 bases read in frame from the first base. The germline V gene supplies CDR1 SGHTA and CDR2 FQGNSA. Trimming leaves V shorter by 4 bases and J shorter by 1 base, with the junction holding 7 bases beyond the gene matches.

The sequence is built from TRBV7-2 and TRBJ2-1, and 7 bases in between align with TRBD2. This receptor was identified in a man in his forties or fifties who received an inactivated influenza vaccine. Donor details come from another sample of the same person, matched by shared clones. The sample in question was PBMCs from blood, obtained about 12 days after vaccination. The CDR3 reads as follows: CASSWLAGRSYNEQFF. The DNA is TGTGCCAGCAGCTGGTTAGCGGGCAGATCCTACAATGAGCAGTTCTTC.